This T cell receptor (beta chain) was identified during a study of blood T cell repertoires in COVID-19. Study in general: Researchers got acute and convalescent COVID-19 samples from the United States, Italy and Spain. In each case, the material was cDNA or gDNA derived from T cells, B-cell-depleted T cells, or PBMCs.

Original processing notes: Reference gene primer amplification in the assay estimated nucleated cell counts. Generated by immunoSEQ multiplex PCR, the TCRdb table keeps only in-frame clones and is missing some. That table gives V, J and clone size, and the DNA gave D and trimming. The sample yields over 200,000 clones, around 90% seen once. Germline CDR1 is MGHRA and CDR2 is YSYEKL. The ends were cut back, 0 bases at V and 4 bases at J, with 15 bases in the middle. CDR3 length: 16 amino acids. The receptor was isolated from a man aged 55 to 70 who had recovered from COVID-19. V usage is TRBV4-1 and J usage is TRBJ1-2; D ambiguous. Sequenced input: peripheral blood. The CDR3 protein is CASSQDREGRGYGYTF. CDR3 in DNA: TGCGCCAGCAGCCAAGATCGCGAGGGTAGAGGCTATGGCTACACCTTC.